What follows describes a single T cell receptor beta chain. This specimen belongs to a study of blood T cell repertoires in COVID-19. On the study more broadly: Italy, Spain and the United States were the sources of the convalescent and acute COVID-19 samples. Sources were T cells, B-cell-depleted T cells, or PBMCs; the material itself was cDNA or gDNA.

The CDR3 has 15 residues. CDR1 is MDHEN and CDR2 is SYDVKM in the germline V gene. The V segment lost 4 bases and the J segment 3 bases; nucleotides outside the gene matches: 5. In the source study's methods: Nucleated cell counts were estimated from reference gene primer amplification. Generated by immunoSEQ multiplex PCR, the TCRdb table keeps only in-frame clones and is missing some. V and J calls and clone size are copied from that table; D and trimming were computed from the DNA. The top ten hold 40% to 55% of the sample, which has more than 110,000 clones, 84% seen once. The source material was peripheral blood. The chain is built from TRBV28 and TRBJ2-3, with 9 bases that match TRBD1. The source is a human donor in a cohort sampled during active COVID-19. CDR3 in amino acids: CASSSPGQGTDTQYF. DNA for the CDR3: TGTGCCAGCAGTTCGCCCGGACAGGGGACAGATACGCAGTATTTT.